One and the same sample provided the 22 T cell receptor beta chains below, sequenced in a study of blood T cell repertoires in COVID-19 (dated by TCRdb to the early 2020s). The library was produced with the immunoSEQ multiplex PCR assay. Imported from immuneACCESS, the table was reduced by TCRdb to in-frame sequences with V and J called. These copies leave out some clones; in studies compared against another copy, an unresolved V gene accounts for under half, and the cause of the remainder is not known. The sample data list fewer than 65,000 clones, and about 82% of these were observed just once. The leading ten clones occupy around 19% of the sample. The material sequenced was peripheral blood. These receptor sequences come from a human donor in a cohort sampled during active COVID-19.

This chain uses TRBV7-9 with TRBJ2-3; TRBD2 aligns across 10 bases. The CDR3 runs to 15 residues. V shed 4 bases and J 3 bases; nucleotides not matched to a gene: 4. In germline, CDR1 is SEHNR, CDR2 FQNEAQ (reference sequence). The CDR3 DNA sequence: TGTGCCAGCAGCTCGGGGGGACTAGCGACAGATACGCAGTATTTT. Translating it yields CASSSGGLATDTQYF.

The V and J genes are TRBV12-3 or TRBV12-4 and TRBJ2-5; D might be TRBD2 (6 bases). With 6 bases removed from V and 5 bases from J, the gap between germline ends came to 10 bases. The CDR3 runs to 12 residues. CDR3 loop: CASSFTSETQYF. CDR3 nucleotides: TGTGCCAGCAGCTTCACTAGCGAGACCCAGTACTTC.

This clone was counted once. The chain joins TRBV14 to TRBJ1-2; no reliable D call. Per germline, CDR1 SGHDN and CDR2 FVKESK. This CDR3 spans 15 amino acids. V lost 6 bases to trimming and J lost 0 bases, with 14 bases between them. CDR3 sequence reads: CASRRVHGTNYGYTF. The CDR3 DNA reads TGTGCCAGCAGGCGGGTCCATGGAACTAACTATGGCTACACCTTC.

The chain employs TRBV9 and TRBJ1-1; weak D call: TRBD1 (6 bases). V gave up 0 bases and J gave up 4 bases, with 13 bases separating them. Per germline, CDR1 SGDLS and CDR2 YYNGEE. The CDR3 has 15 amino acids. The chain's CDR3 is CASSVAGARGTEAFF. CDR3 sequence (DNA): TGTGCCAGCAGCGTAGCAGGGGCTCGGGGCACTGAAGCTTTCTTT. Full variable domain (remainder filled in from reference TRBV9 and TRBJ1-1): DSGVTQTPKHLITATGQRVTLRCSPRSGDLSVYWYQQSLDQGLQFLIQYYNGEERAKGNILERFSAQQFPDLHSELNLSSLELGDSALYFCASSVAGARGTEAFFGQGTRLTVV.

The genes are TRBV12-3 or TRBV12-4 and TRBJ1-2; 8 nucleotides align to TRBD1. The CDR3 extends over 12 amino acids. V gave up 3 bases and J gave up 7 bases; unmatched junction bases: 1. CDR3 loop: CASSFTGGGYTF. As DNA, the CDR3 is TGTGCCAGCAGTTTTACAGGGGGTGGCTACACCTTC.

J is TRBJ2-1 and V is TRBV4-2; 7 bases are a match to TRBD2. Germline V gene data show CDR1 as LGHNA and CDR2 as YNFKEQ. This CDR3 comprises 16 residues. The V segment lost 0 bases and the J segment 6 bases; nucleotides outside the gene matches: 8. CDR3 in DNA: TGTGCCAGCAGCCAAGATAGCGGTCGCGGGGGCAATGAGCAGTTCTTC. It yields the protein CASSQDSGRGGNEQFF.

This clone was observed a single time. The chain uses TRBV6-2 or TRBV6-3 and TRBJ2-5, with D possibly TRBD2 on 5 matching bases. The CDR3 totals 15 residues. The V and J ends lost 5 bases and 5 bases respectively, with 18 bases between them. CDR1 and CDR2 (germline): MNHEY, SVGEGT. The CDR3 reads CASSPTTRKAETQYF. CDR3 coding DNA: TGTGCCAGCAGTCCCACTACTAGGAAGGCTGAGACCCAGTACTTC.

V usage is TRBV29-1 and J usage is TRBJ2-3, with 7 nucleotides matching TRBD1. Germline V lookup: CDR1 SQVTM, CDR2 ANQGSEA. This CDR3 has 13 amino acids. The trim removed 6 bases at V and 2 bases at J, leaving 5 bases unmatched. As DNA, the CDR3 is TGCAGCGTATACAGGGGACCCACAGATACGCAGTATTTT. Translating it yields CSVYRGPTDTQYF.

The gene calls are TRBV3-1 (or the pseudogene TRBV3-2) and TRBJ2-1, with 7 bases lining up with TRBD1. Germline values: CDR1 LGHDT, CDR2 YNNKEL (reference sequence). J lost 4 bases, V lost 6 bases, and 6 bases had no gene match. CDR3 length: 14 residues. The CDR3 sequence is CASSPGGGYNEQFF. CDR3 DNA: TGTGCCAGCAGTCCAGGGGGTGGTTACAATGAGCAGTTCTTC.

V usage is TRBV4-3 and J usage is TRBJ1-1, with a tentative D call TRBD1 (5 bases). Trimming took 1 base from V and 5 from J, leaving 5 bases between them. CDR1 is LGHNA and CDR2 is YSLEER in the germline V gene. The CDR3 runs to 12 residues. The CDR3 coding sequence is TGCGCCAGCAGCCAAGGGACAACTGAAGCTTTCTTT. This codes for CASSQGTTEAFF.

This rearrangement joins TRBV9 to TRBJ1-2; D may be TRBD1 (5 bases). The CDR3 is made up of 15 amino acids. The V end lost 0 bases, the J end lost 5 bases, and 14 bases lay between the germline ends. In germline, CDR1 is SGDLS, CDR2 YYNGEE. CDR3 in DNA: TGTGCCAGCAGCGTAGCTGAAGGGGCCTTATATGGCTACACCTTC. It encodes CASSVAEGALYGYTF.

The chain has TRBV4-1 and TRBJ2-7, with D perhaps matching TRBD2 (7 bases). CDR3 length equals 13 residues. The V gene's germline CDR1 is MGHRA and CDR2 YSYEKL. Trimming removed 3 bases from V and 2 bases from J, with 8 bases in between. CDR3 loop: CASSQGGPYEQYF. The CDR3 nucleotides are TGCGCCAGCAGCCAGGGGGGGCCCTACGAGCAGTACTTC.

This chain joins TRBV6-6 and TRBJ1-2; possibly TRBD1 for D (6 bases). V lost 6 bases and J 3 bases, leaving 14 bases between the germline ends. Germline CDR1 and CDR2: MNHNY and SVGAGI (reference sequence). This CDR3 has 14 residues. This CDR3 is CASSFDRTDYGYTF. The CDR3 coding sequence is TGTGCCAGCAGCTTCGACAGGACTGACTATGGCTACACCTTC.

This chain connects TRBV13 to TRBJ2-7; TRBD2 matches at 8 bases. Germline V gene sequence: CDR1 PRHDT, CDR2 FYEKMQ (reference sequence). With V trimmed by 5 bases and J by 10 bases, 7 bases remained unmatched. The CDR3 extends over 12 amino acids. CDR3 coding DNA: TGTGCCAGCAGCCCTGAGCGGGGGCGCCAGTACTTC. The encoded protein is CASSPERGRQYF.

This chain links TRBV27 with TRBJ2-7; D not certain. The CDR3 totals 12 residues. V lost 1 base and J 8 bases, leaving 9 bases between the germline ends. In germline, CDR1 is MNHEY, CDR2 SMNVEV (reference sequence). The CDR3 coding sequence is TGTGCCAGCAGTTTATTAGGAGTAAAGCAGTACTTC. This codes for CASSLLGVKQYF.

The chain is built from TRBV15 and TRBJ2-3; D might be TRBD2 (6 bases). Germline V gene sequence: CDR1 LNHNV, CDR2 YYDKDF (reference sequence). Trimming removed 6 bases from V and 0 bases from J, with 10 bases in between. CDR3 length: 14 residues. For the CDR3, the DNA is TGTGCCACCAGGGTGGGGGGAAGCACAGATACGCAGTATTTT. This encodes CATRVGGSTDTQYF.

This clone was found once. The chain couples TRBV7-2 to TRBJ1-6; D is undetermined. Per germline, CDR1 SGHTA and CDR2 FQGNSA. This CDR3 spans 14 amino acids. The V end lost 1 base, the J end lost 4 bases, and 5 bases lay between the germline ends. The CDR3 DNA follows: TGTGCCAGCAGCTTAGAGCCGTATAATTCACCCCTCCACTTT. It codes for CASSLEPYNSPLHF.

This clone appeared a single time. The CDR3 bases are TGTGCCAGCAGTTTAACCCACGACAGGGTTGAGGGCTACACCTTC. Amino acid sequence: CASSLTHDRVEGYTF. V usage is TRBV27 and J usage is TRBJ1-2; TRBD1 matches 7 bases. The CDR3 is 15 residues long. Unmatched junction bases numbered 11, after V lost 2 bases and J lost 8 bases. Germline loops: CDR1 MNHEY, CDR2 SMNVEV (reference sequence).

The rearrangement uses TRBV6-2 or TRBV6-3 and TRBJ1-2; 7 nucleotides match TRBD1. CDR3 size: 14 residues. The junction had 4 bases not matched to a gene; V was cut back by 4 bases and J by 2 bases. CDR1 is MNHEY and CDR2 is SVGEGT in the germline V gene. For the CDR3, the DNA is TGTGCCAGCAGTTTCCCACAGGGGAACTATGGCTACACCTTC. It encodes CASSFPQGNYGYTF.

The V and J genes are TRBV6-5 and TRBJ2-2; TRBD2 might be the D (5 bases). V shed 6 bases and J shed 4 bases, with 15 bases lying between them. In germline, CDR1 is MNHEY, CDR2 SVGAGI. The CDR3 totals 15 residues. The CDR3 nucleotides read TGTGCCAGCAGGGCGAAGCGGACTGGCACCGGGGAGCTGTTTTTT. Residues: CASRAKRTGTGELFF.

This clone was detected a few times. This rearrangement joins TRBV20-1 to TRBJ2-7, with D perhaps matching TRBD1 (5 bases). The CDR3 has 11 residues. V lost 3 bases to trimming and J lost 7 bases, with 10 bases between them. Germline V gene lookup returns CDR1 DFQATT and CDR2 SNEGSKA (reference sequence). CDR3 region: CSASQGGEQYF. CDR3 DNA: TGCAGTGCTAGTCAGGGTGGGGAGCAGTACTTC.

This sequence joins TRBV6-2 or TRBV6-3 and TRBJ1-4; the D is unclear. The V end was cut by 0 bases, the J end by 8 bases, with 7 bases between. CDR1 MNHEY and CDR2 SVGEGT come from the germline V gene. The CDR3 is 13 amino acids. The CDR3 bases are TGTGCCAGCAGTTACTCCAACTGGGAAAAACTGTTTTTT. Encoded protein: CASSYSNWEKLFF.